The rows below give T cell receptor beta chains drawn from one sample of a study of T cell responses to AZD1222 COVID-19 vaccine. Data came from immunoSEQ multiplex PCR; TCRdb stores just in-frame clones and leaves some out. The sample holds 90,000 to 120,000 clones, roughly 87% seen once. The material sequenced was peripheral blood, taken 28 days after the second AZD1222 dose. These receptors were collected from an adult who received the AZD1222 COVID-19 vaccine. CDR3s include the opening cysteine and the closing phenylalanine or tryptophan. The D gene is left open where the match is weak. The size of a clone is reported for some rows only, either as once, few or many, or as a class for expanded clones.

>.|TRBJ1-1|TRBV30|.
CGRRSYARDTEAFF
TGTGGCCGGAGGTCCTACGCGAGGGACACTGAAGCTTTCTTT
>TRBD1|TRBJ1-1|TRBV19|.
CASTLATGGATEAFF
TGTGCCAGTACCCTCGCTACAGGGGGCGCCACTGAAGCTTTCTTT
>.|TRBJ2-5|TRBV29-1|.
CSVRMGAQETQYF
TGCAGCGTTCGCATGGGGGCCCAAGAGACCCAGTACTTC
>.|TRBJ1-4|TRBV6-1|few
CASSEIGGTNEKLFF
TGTGCCAGCAGTGAAATAGGGGGGACTAATGAAAAACTGTTTTTT
>.|TRBJ1-3|TRBV15|.
CATSREGSIGGNTIYF
TGTGCCACCAGCAGGGAAGGATCAATCGGTGGAAACACCATATATTTT
>.|TRBJ1-5|TRBV28|.
CASSFLGNQPQHF
TGTGCCAGCAGTTTCCTCGGCAATCAGCCCCAGCATTTT
>.|TRBJ1-5|TRBV6-2/TRBV6-3|.
CASSYSGGSNQPQHF
TGTGCCAGCAGTTACTCGGGCGGTAGCAATCAGCCCCAGCATTTT
>TRBD1|TRBJ1-5|TRBV4-1|few
CASSPQPGQGNQPQHF
TGCGCCAGCAGCCCCCAACCGGGACAGGGTAATCAGCCCCAGCATTTT
>.|TRBJ1-3|TRBV5-1|.
CASSAGPGGNTIYF
TGCGCCAGCAGCGCCGGGCCTGGCGGAAACACCATATATTTT
>.|TRBJ2-3|TRBV7-9|once
CASSLGRDLRSTDTQYF
TGTGCCAGCAGCTTAGGAAGGGACTTGAGGAGCACAGATACGCAGTATTTT
>.|TRBJ1-1|TRBV5-4|.
CASSKTGDTEAFF
TGTGCCAGCAGCAAGACAGGTGACACTGAAGCTTTCTTT
>.|TRBJ1-5|TRBV15|.
CATSRDLGVSQPQHF
TGTGCCACCAGCAGAGATCTGGGGGTATCTCAGCCCCAGCATTTT
>.|TRBJ1-1|TRBV27|.
CASSLSPGGNTEAFF
TGTGCCAGCAGTTTATCCCCCGGTGGGAACACTGAAGCTTTCTTT
>.|TRBJ1-1|TRBV20-1|.
CSASFSSRAFF
TGCAGTGCTAGTTTCTCCTCAAGGGCTTTCTTT
>.|TRBJ2-1|TRBV11-2|once
CASSLQGTYNEQFF
TGTGCCAGCAGCTTACAGGGGACCTACAATGAGCAGTTCTTC
>.|TRBJ1-3|TRBV7-6|.
CASSPNRFSGNTIYF
TGTGCCAGCAGCCCTAACAGGTTCTCTGGAAACACCATATATTTT
>TRBD1|TRBJ1-1|TRBV2|.
CATRDRGLAEAFF
TGTGCCACCCGGGACAGGGGGCTTGCTGAAGCTTTCTTT
>.|TRBJ1-5|TRBV10-3|once
CAISDMQWDQPQHF
TGTGCCATCAGTGATATGCAGTGGGATCAGCCCCAGCATTTT
>TRBD1|TRBJ1-3|TRBV7-9|once
CASSTGGRWGSGNTIYF
TGTGCCAGCAGCACAGGGGGTCGGTGGGGCTCTGGAAACACCATATATTTT
>.|TRBJ2-7|TRBV14|.
CASSSIYEQYF
TGTGCCAGCAGCTCGATCTACGAGCAGTACTTC
>TRBD1|TRBJ2-2|TRBV6-5|.
CASRDSTGELFF
TGTGCCAGCCGGGACAGCACCGGGGAGCTGTTTTTT
>.|TRBJ1-2|TRBV7-9|.
CASSPSTGGYTF
TGTGCCAGCAGCCCAAGCACGGGCGGCTACACCTTC
>TRBD2|TRBJ2-1|TRBV9|.
CASSPWTSGGRDEQFF
TGTGCCAGCAGCCCTTGGACTAGCGGGGGTAGGGATGAGCAGTTCTTC
>TRBD1|TRBJ1-1|TRBV5-1|.
CASRAGTGGINTEAFF
TGCGCCAGCAGAGCCGGGACAGGGGGCATAAACACTGAAGCTTTCTTT
>.|TRBJ2-4|TRBV7-9|.
CASSLGTASNIQYF
TGTGCCAGCAGCTTAGGGACAGCGTCAAACATTCAGTACTTC
>TRBD1|TRBJ1-5|TRBV6-6|.
CASRGTGGDGQPQHF
TGTGCCAGCAGGGGGACAGGGGGCGACGGTCAGCCCCAGCATTTT
>.|TRBJ1-1|TRBV19|.
CASSILGNTEAFF
TGTGCCAGTAGTATATTGGGGAACACTGAAGCTTTCTTT
>TRBD1|TRBJ1-2|TRBV6-5|once
CASHRGDWGYTF
TGTGCCAGTCACAGGGGCGATTGGGGCTACACCTTC
>.|TRBJ2-7|TRBV2|.
CASSEAHTTYSYEQYF
TGTGCCAGCAGTGAAGCGCACACTACTTATTCCTACGAGCAGTACTTC
>TRBD1|TRBJ1-1|TRBV19|.
CASSSHPGQGIEAFF
TGTGCCAGTAGTAGCCATCCGGGACAGGGGATTGAAGCTTTCTTT
>.|TRBJ1-1|TRBV2|.
CASSERQIMNTEAFF
TGTGCCAGCAGTGAAAGGCAAATAATGAACACTGAAGCTTTCTTT
>.|TRBJ2-5|TRBV30|once
CAWSVDSQETQYF
TGTGCCTGGAGTGTGGACAGCCAAGAGACCCAGTACTTC
>.|TRBJ2-3|TRBV28|.
CASSIPWVGGPQDTQYF
TGTGCCAGCAGTATCCCGTGGGTGGGGGGGCCTCAAGATACGCAGTATTTT
>.|TRBJ1-2|TRBV6-1|.
CASSEARGTRANYGYTF
TGTGCCAGCAGTGAAGCGAGGGGAACCAGGGCTAACTATGGCTACACCTTC
>.|TRBJ1-5|TRBV4-2|.
CASSQDEGYSNQPQHF
TGTGCCAGCAGCCAAGATGAAGGTTATAGCAATCAGCCCCAGCATTTT
>.|TRBJ1-2|TRBV14|.
CASSPILTTGYWVGYTF
TGTGCCAGCAGCCCCATTCTAACGACAGGTTATTGGGTTGGCTACACCTTC
>TRBD1|TRBJ2-7|TRBV30|.
CAWRPRDRGYEQYF
TGTGCCTGGAGGCCCCGGGACAGGGGTTACGAGCAGTACTTC
>.|TRBJ2-6|TRBV6-5|.
CASSYGRTPGANVLTF
TGTGCCAGCAGTTACGGCAGGACCCCTGGGGCCAACGTCCTGACTTTC
>.|TRBJ1-1|TRBV18|.
CASSQPGTRNTEAFF
TGTGCCAGCTCACAACCCGGGACGCGGAACACTGAAGCTTTCTTT
>.|TRBJ2-1|TRBV2|.
CASDSYDEQFF
TGTGCCAGCGACTCCTACGATGAGCAGTTCTTC
>.|TRBJ2-6|TRBV10-2|.
CASSQTTGANVLTF
TGCGCCAGCAGCCAGACGACTGGGGCCAACGTCCTGACTTTC
>TRBD1|TRBJ1-6|TRBV7-9|.
CASSLTGGHNSPLHF
TGTGCCAGCAGCCTGACAGGGGGTCATAATTCACCCCTCCACTTT
>.|TRBJ2-5|TRBV5-1|.
CASSLAGQQETQYF
TGCGCCAGCAGCTTGGCAGGACAACAAGAGACCCAGTACTTC
>.|TRBJ2-2|TRBV6-2/TRBV6-3|.
CASSYSPGELFF
TGTGCCAGCAGTTACTCCCCCGGGGAGCTGTTTTTT
>.|TRBJ1-5|TRBV9|.
CASSGGDQPQHF
TGTGCCAGCAGCGGGGGGGATCAGCCCCAGCATTTT
>.|TRBJ2-7|TRBV6-5|.
CASSYSGVSSYEQYF
TGTGCCAGCAGTTACTCAGGAGTGAGCTCCTACGAGCAGTACTTC
>TRBD1|TRBJ1-6|TRBV6-1|.
CASSELAGGSPLHF
TGTGCCAGCAGTGAATTAGCAGGGGGATCACCCCTCCACTTT
>TRBD1|TRBJ1-1|TRBV5-1|.
CASSLRSPDRVNTEAFF
TGCGCCAGCAGCTTGCGGAGCCCGGACAGGGTGAACACTGAAGCTTTCTTT
>TRBD1|TRBJ1-1|TRBV7-7|.
CASSLSFQGAPEAFF
TGTGCTAGCAGCTTATCCTTTCAGGGGGCCCCTGAAGCTTTCTTT
>TRBD1|TRBJ1-2|TRBV12-3/TRBV12-4|.
CASSLLGQRSYTF
TGTGCCAGCAGTTTATTGGGACAGAGAAGCTACACCTTC
>TRBD1|TRBJ1-1|TRBV9|.
CASSVLQDRGNTEAFF
TGTGCCAGCAGCGTTCTACAGGACAGGGGGAACACTGAAGCTTTCTTT